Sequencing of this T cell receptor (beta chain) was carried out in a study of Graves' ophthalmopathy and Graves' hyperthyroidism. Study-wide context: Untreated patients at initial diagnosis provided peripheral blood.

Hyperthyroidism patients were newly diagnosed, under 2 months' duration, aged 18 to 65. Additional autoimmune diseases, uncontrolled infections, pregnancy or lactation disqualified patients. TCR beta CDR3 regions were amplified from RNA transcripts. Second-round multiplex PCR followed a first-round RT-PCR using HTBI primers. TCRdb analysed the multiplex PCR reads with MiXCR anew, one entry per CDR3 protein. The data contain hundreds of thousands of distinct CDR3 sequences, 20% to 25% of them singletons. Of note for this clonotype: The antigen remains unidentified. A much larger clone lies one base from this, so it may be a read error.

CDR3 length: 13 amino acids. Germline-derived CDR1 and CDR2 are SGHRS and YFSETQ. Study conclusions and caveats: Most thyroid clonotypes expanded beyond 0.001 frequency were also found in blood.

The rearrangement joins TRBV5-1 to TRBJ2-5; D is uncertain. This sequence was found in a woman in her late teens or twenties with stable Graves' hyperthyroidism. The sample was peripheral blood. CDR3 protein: CVSSLEPMETQYF. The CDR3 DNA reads TGCGTCAGCAGCCTGGAGCCGATGGAGACCCAGTACTTC.